The entry that follows covers one T cell receptor (beta chain) sequence. Its target is not known. The junction does not match germline at one end; this may be a read error. There are 16 residues in the CDR3. Germline assignment: CDR1 LGHDT and CDR2 YNNKEL (reference sequence). These data come from a study of post-analysis software for immune sequencing data. The study's findings and limits: In patients, TRBV5-6, TRBV5-1 and TRBV20-1 belonged to five or six TRBV segments found more frequently than in controls. F measure grouped same-batch samples tightly together. Normalized Chao1 diversity was significantly lower in multiple sclerosis patients than in controls.

TCR beta cDNA libraries included unique molecular identifiers. The T cell input of about 0.9 to 11 million gave roughly 500,000 cDNA molecules. A single record per CDR3 protein comes from TCRdb applying MiXCR to the PCR reads. This table has 820,000 or so distinct CDR3 sequences, 53% appearing once. This sequence originates from a girl aged 5 to 17 with multiple sclerosis. Sample: blood. The gene calls are TRBV3-1 and TRBJ2-1, with 9 bases aligning to TRBD2. The CDR3 DNA follows: TGTGCCAGCAGCCTCCGTAGCGGGGGCTCCAACAATGAGCAGTTCTTC. Protein: CASSLRSGGSNNEQFF.